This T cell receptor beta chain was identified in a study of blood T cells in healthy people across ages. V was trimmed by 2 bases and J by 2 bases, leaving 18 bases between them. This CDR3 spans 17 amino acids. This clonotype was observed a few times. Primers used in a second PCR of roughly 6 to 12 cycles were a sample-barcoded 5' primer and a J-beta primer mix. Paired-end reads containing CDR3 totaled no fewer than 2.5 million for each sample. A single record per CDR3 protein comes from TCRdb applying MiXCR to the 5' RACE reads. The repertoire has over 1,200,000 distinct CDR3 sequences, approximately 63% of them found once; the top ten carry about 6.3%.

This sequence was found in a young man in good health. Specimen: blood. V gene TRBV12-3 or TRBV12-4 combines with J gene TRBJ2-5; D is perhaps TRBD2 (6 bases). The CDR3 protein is CASSLMRRRGSQETQYF. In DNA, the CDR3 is TGTGCCAGCAGTTTAATGCGCCGTCGGGGGTCACAAGAGACCCAGTACTTC.